This T cell receptor beta chain was captured in a study of OX40 agonist ivuxolimab in advanced cancers. Study-wide context: 30% to 40% of patients had received prior checkpoint inhibitor therapy.

This table comes from immunoSEQ multiplex PCR, and its TCRdb copy is limited to in-frame clones, with some not included. The data show fewer than 60,000 clones, with roughly 82% seen just once and more than 3.5% held by the top ten. Worth noting for this clone: The antigen is unknown.

Looked up from germline, CDR1 is SEHNR and CDR2 is FQNEAQ (reference sequence). The CDR3 extends over 15 amino acids. V trimming: 3 bases; J trimming: 7 bases; junction bases outside the gene matches: 4. Study-wide findings and caveats: The study observed clonal expansion of CD4+ and CD8+ blood T cells by week 6 at 0.1 to 3.0 mg/kg.

This sequence originates from an adult with an advanced solid tumor such as melanoma, head and neck, liver or kidney cancer. The gene calls are TRBV7-9 and TRBJ2-1; 12 bases match TRBD2. The starting material was CD4+ or CD8+ T cells sorted from blood, obtained in a trial of the OX40 agonist ivuxolimab. This CDR3 reads CASSFWTSGINEQFF. The CDR3 DNA follows: TGTGCCAGCAGCTTTTGGACTAGCGGGATAAATGAGCAGTTCTTC.